Listed here are 5 T cell receptor beta chains from one sample, sequenced in a study of CD8+CD57+ T cells in acquired aplastic anemia. Whoever was chosen for sequencing had shown CD8+CD57+ cell expansion by flow cytometry. Using genomic DNA as the template, TCR beta VDJ and CDR3 profiling was carried out. TCRdb ran MiXCR on the reads and lists one entry per CDR3 protein. The sample has about 150,000 distinct CDR3 sequences; 40% to 55% are singletons. What was sequenced was sorted CD4+, CD8+, or CD8+CD57+ T cells (not recorded which) from PBMCs. The receptors here all came from a human donor with aplastic anemia.

This clonotype has more than one count but fewer than ten. CDR3 sequence (DNA): TGTGCCAGCAGCTTTAGCGCTGGCAAAAACATTCAGTACTTC. As protein: CASSFSAGKNIQYF. This chain uses TRBV5-4 with TRBJ2-4, with D perhaps matching TRBD2 (5 bases). Germline CDR1 and CDR2: SGHNT and YYREEE (reference sequence). V was pared by 2 bases and J by 3 bases, with 9 bases between. This CDR3 contains 14 residues. The whole variable domain, remainder taken from reference TRBV5-4 and TRBJ2-4, is ETGVTQSPTHLIKTRGQQVTLRCSSQSGHNTVSWYQQALGQGPQFIFQYYREEENGRGNFPPRFSGLQFPNYSSELNVNALELDDSALYLCASSFSAGKNIQYFGAGTRLSVL.

The V and J genes are TRBV10-1 and TRBJ2-1; D remains unclear. The length of the CDR3 is 12 residues. Deletions cut 2 bases from V and 5 bases from J, with 4 bases between. Germline V lookup: CDR1 WNHNN, CDR2 SYGVQD (reference sequence). The CDR3 DNA reads as TGCGCCAGCAGTGAGGCAGACAATGAGCAGTTCTTC. It specifies CASSEADNEQFF.

The CDR3 loop reads CASSESGEGTEAFF. The CDR3 DNA reads as TGCGCCAGCAGTGAGTCGGGGGAGGGCACTGAAGCTTTCTTT. The chain has TRBV10-2 and TRBJ1-1; tentative D call: TRBD1 (5 bases). This CDR3 has 14 residues. V was trimmed by 0 bases and J by 4 bases, leaving 9 bases between them. Germline CDR1 is WSHSY and CDR2 is SAAADI.

V is TRBV20-1 and J is TRBJ1-1; D uncertain. The V gene's germline CDR1 is DFQATT and CDR2 SNEGSKA (reference sequence). The length of the CDR3 is 10 residues. With 6 bases removed from V and 7 bases from J, the gap between germline ends came to 9 bases. The CDR3 sequence is CSARQLEAFF. In nucleotides, the CDR3 is TGCAGTGCCCGGCAACTTGAAGCTTTCTTT.

The rearrangement joins TRBV29-1 to TRBJ2-3, with TRBD2 matching 8 bases. The trim removed 3 bases at V and 2 bases at J, leaving 4 bases unmatched. This CDR3 spans 14 amino acids. Germline values: CDR1 SQVTM, CDR2 ANQGSEA. The CDR3 sequence: CSVEPSGPTDTQYF. The CDR3 DNA follows: TGCAGCGTTGAGCCTAGCGGGCCCACAGATACGCAGTATTTT.